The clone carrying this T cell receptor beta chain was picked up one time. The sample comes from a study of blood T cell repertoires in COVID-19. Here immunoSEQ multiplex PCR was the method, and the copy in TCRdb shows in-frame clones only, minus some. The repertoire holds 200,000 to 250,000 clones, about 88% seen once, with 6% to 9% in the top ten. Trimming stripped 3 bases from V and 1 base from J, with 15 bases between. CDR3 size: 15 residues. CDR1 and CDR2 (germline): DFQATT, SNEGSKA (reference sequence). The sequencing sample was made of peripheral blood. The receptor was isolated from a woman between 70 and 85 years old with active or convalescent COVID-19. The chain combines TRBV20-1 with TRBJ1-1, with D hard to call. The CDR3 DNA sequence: TGCAGTGCTAGTGTCCTCCTGGGGAGGAACACTGAAGCTTTCTTT. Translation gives CSASVLLGRNTEAFF.